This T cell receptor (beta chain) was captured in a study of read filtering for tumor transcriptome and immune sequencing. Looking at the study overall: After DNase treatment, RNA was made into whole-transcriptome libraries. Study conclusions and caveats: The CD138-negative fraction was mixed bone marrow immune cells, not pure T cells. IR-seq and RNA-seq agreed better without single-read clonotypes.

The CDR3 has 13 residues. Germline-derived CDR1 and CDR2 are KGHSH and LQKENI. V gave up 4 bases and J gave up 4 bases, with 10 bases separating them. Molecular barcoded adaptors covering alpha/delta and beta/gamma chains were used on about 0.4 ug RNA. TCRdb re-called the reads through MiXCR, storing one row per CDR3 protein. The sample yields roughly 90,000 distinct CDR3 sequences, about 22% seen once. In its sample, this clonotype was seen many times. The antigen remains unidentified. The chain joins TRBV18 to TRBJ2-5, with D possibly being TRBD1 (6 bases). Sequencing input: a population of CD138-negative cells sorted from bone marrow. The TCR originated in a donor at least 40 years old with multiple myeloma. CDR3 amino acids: CASSQQGGETQYF. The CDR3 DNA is TGTGCCAGCTCACAACAAGGGGGAGAGACCCAGTACTTC.